The clone carrying this T cell receptor beta chain appeared many times. Its antigen is as yet unknown. The sample belongs to a study of T cell repertoires in cytomegalovirus infection. Study-wide context: CMV infection together with matching HLA type was indicated by public TCR beta signatures. The study's findings and limits: Of the TCR beta families, the public ones yielded a cumulative frequency that identified carriers of CMV plus the relevant HLA. Dominant in the ex vivo response were TCR beta clonotypes restricted by HLA-C and specific for CMV.

From the reads, TCRdb called clonotypes with MiXCR, one entry per CDR3 protein. Among 450,000 to 550,000 distinct CDR3 sequences listed, under 55% were seen once. CDR1 and CDR2 (germline): SGHTA, FQGNSA. Between the trimmed V and J ends, which lost 2 bases and 8 bases, there was a span of 6 bases. The CDR3 extends over 12 amino acids. V gene TRBV7-2 combines with J gene TRBJ1-4, with D possibly matching TRBD1 (6 bases). This clonotype was obtained from a human donor in good health (CMV status not recorded). Some clones in this sample may be carry-over from other donors' samples. The source material was cultured PBMCs, sampled from culture after CMV antigen stimulation. This CDR3 is CASSLQGEKLFF. As DNA, the CDR3 is TGTGCCAGCAGCTTACAGGGGGAAAAACTGTTTTTT.